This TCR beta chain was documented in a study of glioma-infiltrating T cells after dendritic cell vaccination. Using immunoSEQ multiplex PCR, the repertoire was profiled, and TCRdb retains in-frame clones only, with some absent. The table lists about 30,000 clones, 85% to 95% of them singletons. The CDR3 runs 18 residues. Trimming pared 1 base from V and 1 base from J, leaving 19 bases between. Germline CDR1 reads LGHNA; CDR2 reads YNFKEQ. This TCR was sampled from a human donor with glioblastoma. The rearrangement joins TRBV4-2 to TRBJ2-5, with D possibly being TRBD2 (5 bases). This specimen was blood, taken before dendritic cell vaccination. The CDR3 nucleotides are TGTGCCAGCAGCCAAGGAGGGTGGCAGGCGGGCGCCCAAGAGACCCAGTACTTC. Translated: CASSQGGWQAGAQETQYF.